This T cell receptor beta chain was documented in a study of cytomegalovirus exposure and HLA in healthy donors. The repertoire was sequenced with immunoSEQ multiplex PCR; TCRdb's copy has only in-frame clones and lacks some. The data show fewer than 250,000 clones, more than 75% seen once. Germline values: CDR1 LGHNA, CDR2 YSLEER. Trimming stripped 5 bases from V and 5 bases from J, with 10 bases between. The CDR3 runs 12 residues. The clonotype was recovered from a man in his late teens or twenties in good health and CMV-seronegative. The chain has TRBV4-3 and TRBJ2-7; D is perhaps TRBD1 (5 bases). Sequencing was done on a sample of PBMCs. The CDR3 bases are TGCGCCAGCAGCTTAGGGGCCAACGAGCAGTACTTC. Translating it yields CASSLGANEQYF.